A single sample gave rise to the 23 T cell receptor beta chains below, sequenced in a study of control samples from healthy donors and cancer patients. Measured with immunoSEQ multiplex PCR; TCRdb has only the in-frame clones, and not every one. The sample has 150,000 or so clones, 91% seen once; the top ten hold 7.1%. The sequenced sample was blood. The receptors here all came from a man aged 18 to 35 in good health.

This clone has a single count. The chain links TRBV7-8 to TRBJ2-7; no definite D call. Germline CDR1 reads SGHVS; CDR2 reads FQNEAQ. The CDR3 consists of 16 residues. With 1 base removed from V and 2 bases from J, the gap between germline ends came to 15 bases. CDR3 DNA sequence: TGTGCCAGCAGCTTAGGCAGCAGCCTCGATCCCTACGAGCAGTACTTC. Its protein is CASSLGSSLDPYEQYF.

The chain combines TRBV25-1 with TRBJ1-6; D may be TRBD1 (5 bases). Germline CDR1 reads MGHDK; CDR2 reads SYGVNS. V shed 8 bases and J shed 9 bases, with 11 bases lying between them. This CDR3 is 12 amino acids long. The CDR3 loop reads CASREQGSPLHF. In DNA, the CDR3 is TGTGCCAGCCGCGAGCAGGGTTCACCCCTCCACTTT.

The V gene is TRBV5-1, the J gene TRBJ2-2; 8 bases match TRBD1. This CDR3 comprises 15 residues. V dropped 4 bases and J dropped 5; count of bases not matched to a gene: 7. The germline V gene has CDR1 SGHRS and CDR2 YFSETQ. CDR3 protein: CASSRTGSGTGELFF. CDR3 DNA sequence: TGCGCCAGCAGCCGGACAGGGTCGGGAACCGGGGAGCTGTTTTTT.

The chain couples TRBV10-2 to TRBJ1-4, with D maybe TRBD1 (5 bases). The germline gives CDR1 WSHSY, CDR2 SAAADI. The CDR3 covers 16 residues. Trimming cost V 7 bases and J 4 bases, with 19 bases left between them. The CDR3 spells CASNDGPGLGNEKLFF. CDR3 bases: TGCGCCAGCAACGACGGCCCGGGACTGGGTAATGAAAAACTGTTTTTT.

The chain carries TRBV27 and TRBJ1-2, with D maybe TRBD1 (5 bases). Germline V gene sequence: CDR1 MNHEY, CDR2 SMNVEV (reference sequence). The V gene lost 2 bases and the J gene lost 4 bases, with 8 bases spanning the gap. CDR3 length: 13 amino acids. The CDR3 reads CASSLRQSYGYTF. The CDR3 region has the DNA TGTGCCAGCAGTTTAAGACAGAGCTATGGCTACACCTTC.

The genes are TRBV5-1 and TRBJ1-2; TRBD1 matches 8 bases. Germline V gives CDR1 SGHRS, CDR2 YFSETQ. V lost 4 bases to trimming and J lost 8 bases; unmatched junction nucleotides: 13. This CDR3 region has 15 residues. The CDR3 here is CASSAGIFGTGGYTF. CDR3 nucleotide sequence: TGCGCCAGCAGCGCAGGTATTTTCGGGACAGGCGGCTACACCTTC.

V gene TRBV7-2 combines with J gene TRBJ1-6, with a weak D call TRBD1 (6 bases). The V gene's germline CDR1 is SGHTA and CDR2 FQGNSA. V lost 1 base to trimming and J lost 6 bases, with 13 bases between them. CDR3 length equals 16 residues. This CDR3 reads CASSLVDGQLNSPLHF. The CDR3 DNA reads TGTGCCAGCAGCTTAGTAGACGGACAGCTTAATTCACCCCTCCACTTT.

This clone was picked up one time. The J gene is TRBJ2-3, the V gene TRBV5-1; TRBD1 aligns across 9 bases. CDR1 and CDR2 from the germline V gene are SGHRS and YFSETQ. V was pared by 0 bases and J by 5 bases, with 7 bases of the junction left unmatched. The CDR3 spans 16 residues. The CDR3 DNA sequence: TGCGCCAGCAGCTTGGACCGGACAGGGGTGGGAGATACGCAGTATTTT. Protein: CASSLDRTGVGDTQYF.

The rearrangement links TRBV29-1 to TRBJ1-1, with 8 bases lining up with TRBD1. V lost 5 bases and J lost 4; bases outside the gene matches: 9. The CDR3 extends over 14 amino acids. The germline V gene encodes CDR1 SQVTM and CDR2 ANQGSEA. Here the CDR3 DNA reads TGCAGCGTTAGGTTGGCAGGGGGCTTCACTGAAGCTTTCTTT. Amino acids: CSVRLAGGFTEAFF.

The chain links TRBV18 to TRBJ2-5; D is uncertain. V lost 1 base and J lost 1, with 1 base in between. The length of the CDR3 is 12 residues. Germline V lookup: CDR1 KGHSH, CDR2 LQKENI. The CDR3 DNA reads as TGTGCCAGCTCACCACTCCAAGAGACCCAGTACTTC. The encoded protein is CASSPLQETQYF.

The chain's CDR3 is CASSQEVSGLGGYTF. In DNA, the CDR3 is TGCGCCAGCAGCCAAGAGGTGAGCGGGCTTGGGGGCTACACCTTC. The chain couples TRBV4-1 to TRBJ1-2; no clear D gene. Trimming stripped 0 bases from V and 8 bases from J, with 16 bases between. This CDR3 comprises 15 residues. The germline V gene has CDR1 MGHRA and CDR2 YSYEKL.

Only a few counts were recorded for this clone. The gene calls are TRBV6-5 and TRBJ1-6, with unresolved D. CDR3 size: 15 residues. The V end was cut by 5 bases, the J end by 5 bases, with 13 bases between. The germline CDR1 and CDR2 sequences are MNHEY and SVGAGI. The CDR3 nucleotides are TGTGCCAGCAGTCCGGGGTCAGAGAATAATTCACCCCTCCACTTT. Translated, it gives CASSPGSENNSPLHF.

V and J are TRBV2 and TRBJ1-2; TRBD1 matches 10 bases. V dropped 6 bases and J dropped 0; count of bases not matched to a gene: 4. Per the germline V gene, CDR1 is SNHLY and CDR2 is FYNNEI. The CDR3 loop spans 15 amino acids. The CDR3 bases are TGTGCCAGCAGGGAGGGACAGGGGACTAACTATGGCTACACCTTC. Its translation: CASREGQGTNYGYTF.

This clone was detected only once. The J gene is TRBJ2-3, the V gene TRBV19; 8 bases agree with TRBD1. The CDR3 totals 16 residues. Unmatched junction bases numbered 12, after V lost 5 bases and J lost 5 bases. Germline-derived CDR1 and CDR2 are LNHDA and SQIVND (reference sequence). As DNA, the CDR3 is TGTGCCAGTAGTCCCGCGACAGGGGAGGTCAGAGATACGCAGTATTTT. This translates into CASSPATGEVRDTQYF.

The chain employs TRBV28 and TRBJ2-7, with D uncertain. V lost 3 bases and J 9 bases, leaving 18 bases between the germline ends. This CDR3 is built from 14 residues. Looked up from germline, CDR1 is MDHEN and CDR2 is SYDVKM. CDR3 coding DNA: TGTGCCAGCAGTTTTTTTCTAAGCCCGTCAGGGCAGTACTTC. Protein product: CASSFFLSPSGQYF.

The chain links TRBV10-3 to TRBJ1-6, with 8 bases lining up with TRBD1. Germline CDR1 and CDR2: ENHRY and SYGVKD. Trimming cost V 5 bases and J 10 bases; bases outside gene matches: 7. This CDR3 is 14 amino acids long. CDR3 nucleotides: TGTGCCATCAGTCCCGACAGGGGACAGTCACCCCTCCACTTT. Amino acid sequence: CAISPDRGQSPLHF.

This sequence joins TRBV28 and TRBJ2-5, with D possibly TRBD2 on 5 matching bases. V lost 8 bases and J 0 bases, leaving 19 bases between the germline ends. This CDR3 has 16 amino acids. CDR1 and CDR2 (germline): MDHEN, SYDVKM. Here the CDR3 reads CASYPRAGSYQETQYF. The CDR3 DNA follows: TGTGCCAGCTACCCTAGGGCGGGTTCGTACCAAGAGACCCAGTACTTC.

In its sample, this clone was seen once. This sequence joins TRBV30 and TRBJ2-5; D may correspond to TRBD1 or TRBD2 (5 bases each). CDR1 GTSNPN and CDR2 SVGIG come from the germline V gene (reference sequence). V was cut by 0 bases and J by 1 base, with 12 bases left in between. The CDR3 extends over 15 amino acids. In DNA form, the CDR3 reads TGTGCCTGGAGTGTAGGGCAGGGACGCCAAGAGACCCAGTACTTC. Amino acid sequence: CAWSVGQGRQETQYF.

J is TRBJ1-6 and V is TRBV7-9, with D maybe TRBD1 (6 bases). From germline, CDR1 is SEHNR and CDR2 FQNEAQ (reference sequence). This CDR3 comprises 16 residues. The V end was cut by 1 base, the J end by 10 bases, with 17 bases between. CDR3 DNA: TGTGCCAGCAGCTTAGGGAGGGATGGCAGGGGATCACCCCTCCACTTT. Amino acid sequence: CASSLGRDGRGSPLHF.

The chain uses TRBV7-3 and TRBJ2-2; possibly TRBD2 for D (5 bases). Trimming took 3 bases from V and 5 from J, leaving 7 bases between them. The CDR3 has 13 amino acids. Germline V gene sequence: CDR1 SGHTA, CDR2 FQGTGA. In DNA, the CDR3 is TGTGCCAGCAGCTTCCGGGGTACCGGGGAGCTGTTTTTT. Translated, it gives CASSFRGTGELFF.

Concerning this clone: Other DNA variants within this sample encode the same CDR3. The chain recombines TRBV7-3 with TRBJ1-5; D is possibly TRBD1 (5 bases). There are 13 residues in the CDR3. Germline V lookup: CDR1 SGHTA, CDR2 FQGTGA. V was clipped by 5 bases and J by 7 bases, with 12 bases between them. The CDR3 reads CASSTGPQQPQHF. The CDR3 DNA reads TGTGCCAGCAGCACGGGACCGCAACAGCCCCAGCATTTT. Full variable domain (missing parts from reference TRBV7-3 and TRBJ1-5): GAGVSQTPSNKVTEKGKYVELRCDPISGHTALYWYRQSLGQGPEFLIYFQGTGAADDSGLPNDRFFAVRPEGSVSTLKIQRTERGDSAVYLCASSTGPQQPQHFGDGTRLSIL.

V gene TRBV18 combines with J gene TRBJ2-5, with 8 nucleotides matching TRBD1. Trimming at V came to 4 bases and at J to 1 base, leaving 23 bases not matched to a gene. CDR1 and CDR2 (germline): KGHSH, LQKENI. The CDR3 sequence is 21 residues long. CDR3 in DNA: TGTGCCAGCTCACGCGCCGGGATACGCAGGGGGCGGTCTGGGGGCCAAGAGACCCAGTACTTC. Translation gives CASSRAGIRRGRSGGQETQYF.

This rearrangement joins TRBV5-5 to TRBJ2-1, with D perhaps matching TRBD1 or TRBD2 (5 bases each). Germline V gene sequence: CDR1 SGHKS, CDR2 YYEKEE (reference sequence). The CDR3 totals 15 residues. Trimming took 2 bases from V and 2 from J, leaving 11 bases between them. The CDR3 DNA follows: TGTGCCAGCAGCTTAAGGGACGTCCCCTACAATGAGCAGTTCTTC. Its protein is CASSLRDVPYNEQFF.